The T cell receptor (beta chain) under discussion was sequenced for a study of cytomegalovirus exposure and HLA in healthy donors. Study in general: It was reported in a later analysis that the 95 to 150 validation repertoires used the same platform as the approximately 650 first-cohort repertoires.

General observations from the study: The investigators catalogued some 150 TCR beta chains as cytomegalovirus-associated. Many donors carried some public TCRs, although rarity characterized most TCR sequences.

In the case of this clone: Its antigen is still unknown.

TCRdb's table, derived via immunoSEQ multiplex PCR, lists solely in-frame clones and lacks some. This sample has 200,000 to 300,000 clones; around 87% occur once, and the top ten carry roughly 1.2%. The V gene's germline CDR1 is SGHTA and CDR2 FQGNSA. With V trimmed by 5 bases and J by 1 base, 7 bases remained unmatched. This CDR3 spans 16 amino acids. The V gene is TRBV7-2, the J gene TRBJ2-7; TRBD2 matches at 11 bases. This sequence was found in a woman in her thirties in good health and CMV-seropositive. Sequenced input: PBMCs. CDR3 bases: TGTGCCAGCAGCCCTCTCGGGACTAGCGGTTCCTACGAGCAGTACTTC. Translation gives CASSPLGTSGSYEQYF.